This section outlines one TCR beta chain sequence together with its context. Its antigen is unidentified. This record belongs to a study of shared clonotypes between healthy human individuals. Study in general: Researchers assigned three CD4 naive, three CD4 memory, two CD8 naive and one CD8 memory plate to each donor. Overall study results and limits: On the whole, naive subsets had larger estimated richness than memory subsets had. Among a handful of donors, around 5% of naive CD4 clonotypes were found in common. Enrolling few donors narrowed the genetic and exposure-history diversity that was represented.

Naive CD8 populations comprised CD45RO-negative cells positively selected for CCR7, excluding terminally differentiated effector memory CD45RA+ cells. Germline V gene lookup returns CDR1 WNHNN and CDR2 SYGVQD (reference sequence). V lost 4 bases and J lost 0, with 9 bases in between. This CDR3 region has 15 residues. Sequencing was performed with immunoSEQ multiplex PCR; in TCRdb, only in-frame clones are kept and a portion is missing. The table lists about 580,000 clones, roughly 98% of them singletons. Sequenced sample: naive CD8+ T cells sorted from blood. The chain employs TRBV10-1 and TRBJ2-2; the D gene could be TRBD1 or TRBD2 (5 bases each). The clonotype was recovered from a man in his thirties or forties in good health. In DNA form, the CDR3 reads TGCGCCAGCAGTGCGGGACCATCGAACACCGGGGAGCTGTTTTTT. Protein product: CASSAGPSNTGELFF.